The 24 T cell receptor beta chains reported below all come from one sample, sequenced in a study of early T cells in non-severe SARS-CoV-2 infection (dated by TCRdb to 2020 to 2023). Libraries came from 5' RACE. The sequencer was a NextSeq 500. TCRdb trimmed the raw reads at Q25, called clones with MiXCR and kept productive beta chains. One record per CDR3 amino acid sequence lists the most common genes and DNA. The sample table shows 55,000 or so distinct CDR3 sequences, and approximately 6.3% are seen once. The ten largest clonotypes hold roughly 5% of the sample. The sample in question was whole blood, obtained at baseline. The source of these receptors is an adult who was a healthcare worker with PCR-confirmed SARS-CoV-2 infection or an uninfected control (not recorded which).

This clonotype was detected a few times. This sequence joins TRBV29-1 and TRBJ2-3, with TRBD2 matching 9 bases. This CDR3 is built from 15 residues. Unmatched junction bases numbered 8, after V lost 3 bases and J lost 4 bases. Germline CDR1 reads SQVTM; CDR2 reads ANQGSEA. The CDR3: CSVDRAGGGSDTQYF. As DNA, the CDR3 is TGCAGCGTTGACAGAGCGGGGGGAGGGTCAGATACGCAGTATTTT.

V usage is TRBV29-1 and J usage is TRBJ2-7; tentative D call: TRBD1 (6 bases). CDR3 length equals 16 residues. Looked up from germline, CDR1 is SQVTM and CDR2 is ANQGSEA. V lost 3 bases, J lost 7 bases, and 25 bases lay in between. The DNA of the CDR3 is TGCAGCGTTGAGTCAGATCCCACAGGGCCCCTCGGGGAGCAGTACTTC. Translation: CSVESDPTGPLGEQYF.

This clonotype appeared a few times. J is TRBJ1-6 and V is TRBV20-1; the D gene is possibly TRBD1 (5 bases). There are 16 residues in the CDR3. The germline V and J ends were trimmed by 6 bases and 3 bases, with 18 bases remaining between them. Germline lookup yields CDR1 DFQATT and CDR2 SNEGSKA (reference sequence). The CDR3 region has the DNA TGCAGTGCAGTGGAACCCCAGGGATTCTATAATTCACCCCTCCACTTT. Residues: CSAVEPQGFYNSPLHF.

This sequence joins TRBV6-6 and TRBJ1-4; D gene ambiguous. V lost 4 bases to trimming and J lost 0 bases, with 12 bases between them. CDR3 length equals 16 residues. Looked up from germline, CDR1 is MNHNY and CDR2 is SVGAGI (reference sequence). The CDR3: CASSSMRETTNEKLFF. CDR3 DNA: TGTGCCAGCAGTTCGATGCGGGAAACAACTAATGAAAAACTGTTTTTT.

This clonotype was found many times. The chain couples TRBV7-2 to TRBJ2-5; maybe TRBD2 (5 bases). This CDR3 has 14 amino acids. The V end lost 0 bases, the J end lost 1 base, and 6 bases lay between the germline ends. CDR1 SGHTA and CDR2 FQGNSA come from the germline V gene. CDR3 amino acids: CASSLAGVQETQYF. The CDR3 nucleotides are TGTGCCAGCAGCTTAGCCGGGGTCCAAGAGACCCAGTACTTC. The variable domain in full, completed from reference TRBV7-2 and TRBJ2-5, reads GAGVSQSPSNKVTEKGKDVELRCDPISGHTALYWYRQSLGQGLEFLIYFQGNSAPDKSGLPSDRFSAERTGGSVSTLTIQRTQQEDSAVYLCASSLAGVQETQYFGPGTRLLVL.

The V gene is TRBV2, the J gene TRBJ2-5; TRBD2 matches 9 bases. This CDR3 is built from 17 residues. The germline V gene has CDR1 SNHLY and CDR2 FYNNEI. Trimming cost V 5 bases and J 2 bases; bases outside gene matches: 12. The CDR3 DNA reads TGTGCCAGCAGTAAGCGGGGGGCCAATACTATACAAGAGACCCAGTACTTC. It is translated as CASSKRGANTIQETQYF.

This clonotype was seen only a few times. V and J are TRBV12-3 or TRBV12-4 and TRBJ2-5; no reliable D call. The CDR3 covers 13 residues. Trimming shortened V by 4 bases and J by 2 bases, and 8 bases separated the two germline ends. The CDR3 coding sequence is TGTGCCAGCAGTTCCTATGAGCAAGAGACCCAGTACTTC. Its translation is CASSSYEQETQYF.

This clonotype was seen ten or more times. CDR3 in amino acids: CAWSEAYEQYF. The CDR3 bases are TGTGCCTGGAGTGAGGCCTACGAGCAGTACTTC. The chain carries TRBV30 and TRBJ2-7; D ambiguous. The CDR3 is made up of 11 amino acids. Per the germline V gene, CDR1 is GTSNPN and CDR2 is SVGIG (reference sequence). Trimming left V 1 base short and J 2 bases short, with 3 bases between. Using reference TRBV30 and TRBJ2-7 for the parts outside the CDR3, the full variable domain is SQTIHQWPATLVQPVGSPLSLECTVEGTSNPNLYWYRQAAGRGLQLLFYSVGIGQISSEVPQNLSASRPQDRQFILSSKKLLLSDSGFYLCAWSEAYEQYFGPGTRLTVT.

This clonotype came up many times. The chain uses TRBV7-9 and TRBJ2-2; 7 bases agree with TRBD1. The V segment lost 7 bases and the J segment 4 bases; nucleotides outside the gene matches: 12. The CDR3 totals 16 residues. CDR1 and CDR2 from the germline V gene are SEHNR and FQNEAQ (reference sequence). The CDR3 sequence is CASTLPGQDRTGELFF. CDR3 nucleotides: TGTGCCAGCACGCTTCCTGGACAGGACCGCACCGGGGAGCTGTTTTTT.

The rearrangement joins TRBV20-1 to TRBJ2-3; 9 nucleotides agree with TRBD2. J gave up 3 bases and V 2 bases, and 9 bases lay outside the gene matches. The CDR3 length is 16 residues. Germline V gives CDR1 DFQATT, CDR2 SNEGSKA (reference sequence). CDR3 residues: CSARWAGGLGTDTQYF. The CDR3 DNA reads as TGCAGTGCTAGATGGGCGGGGGGGCTCGGTACAGATACGCAGTATTTT.

This clonotype was seen many times. The V and J genes are TRBV7-9 and TRBJ1-1; 11 positions match TRBD1. Germline V gives CDR1 SEHNR, CDR2 FQNEAQ (reference sequence). The junction had 2 bases not matched to a gene; V was cut back by 2 bases and J by 6 bases. There are 14 residues in the CDR3. Here the CDR3 reads CASSLRTGGSEAFF. The CDR3 DNA sequence: TGTGCCAGCAGCTTAAGGACAGGGGGCTCTGAAGCTTTCTTT.

There are a few counts of this clonotype. The V gene is TRBV29-1, the J gene TRBJ2-7; tentative D call: TRBD2 (7 bases). The CDR3 has 12 amino acids. Germline V gene sequence: CDR1 SQVTM, CDR2 ANQGSEA. CDR3 amino acids: CSYGGPAYEQYF. DNA of the CDR3: TGCTCATACGGGGGGCCAGCCTACGAGCAGTACTTC.

This clonotype was seen at least ten times. The chain is built from TRBV7-9 and TRBJ2-3; no firm D call. V lost 1 base, J lost 2 bases, and 19 bases lay in between. The CDR3 extends over 18 amino acids. Germline V gene sequence: CDR1 SEHNR, CDR2 FQNEAQ (reference sequence). CDR3 residues: CASSLGLWPGIHTDTQYF. CDR3 DNA sequence: TGTGCCAGCAGCTTAGGTCTATGGCCTGGCATACACACAGATACGCAGTATTTT.

The chain uses TRBV14 and TRBJ1-2; D uncertain. The V end was cut by 4 bases, the J end by 7 bases, with 13 bases between. The CDR3 consists of 13 residues. The germline V gene has CDR1 SGHDN and CDR2 FVKESK. The CDR3 coding sequence is TGTGCCAGCAGCCCAGCGTGGACTACTGGCTACACCTTC. Translation gives CASSPAWTTGYTF. The variable domain in full, completed from reference TRBV14 and TRBJ1-2, reads EAGVTQFPSHSVIEKGQTVTLRCDPISGHDNLYWYRRVMGKEIKFLLHFVKESKQDESGMPNNRFLAERTGGTYSTLKVQPAELEDSGVYFCASSPAWTTGYTFGSGTRLTVV.

This clonotype was detected many times. This chain connects TRBV5-5 to TRBJ2-7; 8 nucleotides align to TRBD1. This CDR3 region has 15 residues. Germline CDR1 reads SGHKS; CDR2 reads YYEKEE (reference sequence). Unmatched junction bases numbered 2, after V lost 0 bases and J lost 0 bases. The CDR3 DNA follows: TGTGCCAGCAGCTTGGGACAGGGGAACTCCTACGAGCAGTACTTC. Residues: CASSLGQGNSYEQYF. Full variable domain (remainder filled in from reference TRBV5-5 and TRBJ2-7): DAGVTQSPTHLIKTRGQQVTLRCSPISGHKSVSWYQQVLGQGPQFIFQYYEKEERGRGNFPDRFSARQFPNYSSELNVNALLLGDSALYLCASSLGQGNSYEQYFGPGTRLTVT.

The J gene is TRBJ2-3, the V gene TRBV4-2, with TRBD2 matching 11 bases. This CDR3 region has 16 residues. The J segment lost 6 bases and the V segment lost 4 bases, leaving 9 bases of the junction unmatched. Per the germline V gene, CDR1 is LGHNA and CDR2 is YNFKEQ. In nucleotides, the CDR3 is TGTGCCAGCAGCCCTAGCGGGGGGCCAATAGGGGATACGCAGTATTTT. The encoded protein is CASSPSGGPIGDTQYF.

This clonotype was observed many times. The chain couples TRBV9 to TRBJ1-1; 7 bases line up with TRBD1. Germline assignment: CDR1 SGDLS and CDR2 YYNGEE. The CDR3 sequence is 16 residues long. V lost 2 bases and J lost 1; bases outside the gene matches: 8. The CDR3 sequence is CASSVSPGQSNTEAFF. CDR3 sequence (DNA): TGTGCCAGCAGCGTGTCCCCGGGACAGTCGAACACTGAAGCTTTCTTT.

As to this clonotype: This may arise from a read error, as a much more abundant clone is one base away. This chain links TRBV5-6 with TRBJ2-4; 9 bases are shared with TRBD2. CDR3 length equals 14 residues. Germline CDR1 reads SGHDT; CDR2 reads YYEEEE. The CDR3, as DNA: TGTACCAGCAGCTCCCTAGCGGGGACTCACATTCAGTACTTC. Translating it yields CTSSSLAGTHIQYF.

This clonotype came up many times. This chain uses TRBV4-2 with TRBJ2-5; 8 nucleotides match TRBD2. After removal of 4 bases from V and 3 bases from J, the junction contained 7 bases not matched to a gene. The length of the CDR3 is 15 residues. Germline V gives CDR1 LGHNA, CDR2 YNFKEQ. The CDR3 DNA reads TGTGCCAGCAGCCTCTTCTCGGGGGGGGAAGAGACCCAGTACTTC. Amino acid sequence: CASSLFSGGEETQYF.

The rearrangement joins TRBV7-8 to TRBJ2-7; no firm D call. Per the germline V gene, CDR1 is SGHVS and CDR2 is FQNEAQ. The V end was cut by 3 bases, the J end by 0 bases, with 15 bases between. This CDR3 is 16 amino acids long. In nucleotides, the CDR3 is TGTGCCAGCAGCTTGCTTAACGGGCCCAACTCCTACGAGCAGTACTTC. The encoded protein is CASSLLNGPNSYEQYF.

This chain joins TRBV7-6 and TRBJ1-6; D is uncertain. CDR1 SGHVS and CDR2 FNYEAQ come from the germline V gene. There are 18 residues in the CDR3. Deletions cut 5 bases from V and 5 bases from J, with 22 bases between. The CDR3 sequence: CASSPLPLVGINNSPLHF. CDR3 coding DNA: TGTGCCAGCAGCCCCTTACCTCTTGTCGGGATTAATAATTCACCCCTCCACTTT. The entire variable domain, with the rest obtained from reference TRBV7-6 and TRBJ1-6, is as follows: GAGVSQSPRYKVTKRGQDVALRCDPISGHVSLYWYRQALGQGPEFLTYFNYEAQQDKSGLPNDRFSAERPEGSISTLTIQRTEQRDSAMYRCASSPLPLVGINNSPLHFGNGTRLTVT.

This clonotype was seen repeatedly, ten times or more. The chain couples TRBV12-3 or TRBV12-4 to TRBJ2-3, with 9 bases that match TRBD2. With V trimmed by 2 bases and J by 4 bases, 4 bases remained unmatched. The CDR3 has 15 residues. The CDR3 region has the DNA TGTGCCAGCAGTTTAATCCTAGCGGGATCAGATACGCAGTATTTT. Amino acids: CASSLILAGSDTQYF.

This clonotype was counted many times. The rearrangement joins TRBV2 to TRBJ1-5; 8 bases match TRBD1. The CDR3 is 15 amino acids. Germline loops: CDR1 SNHLY, CDR2 FYNNEI. J was trimmed by 6 bases and V by 6 bases; bases with no gene match: 10. In DNA form, the CDR3 reads TGTGCCAGCAGCGCAGGACAGGGAAGTTTTCAGCCCCAGCATTTT. It specifies CASSAGQGSFQPQHF.

The chain carries TRBV5-1 and TRBJ2-3; possibly TRBD1 for D (5 bases). Germline CDR1 and CDR2: SGHRS and YFSETQ. Between the trimmed V and J ends, which lost 0 bases and 4 bases, there was a span of 9 bases. The CDR3 is 14 residues long. CDR3 region: CASSLGQSSDTQYF. CDR3 sequence (DNA): TGCGCCAGCAGCTTGGGACAGTCCTCAGATACGCAGTATTTT.